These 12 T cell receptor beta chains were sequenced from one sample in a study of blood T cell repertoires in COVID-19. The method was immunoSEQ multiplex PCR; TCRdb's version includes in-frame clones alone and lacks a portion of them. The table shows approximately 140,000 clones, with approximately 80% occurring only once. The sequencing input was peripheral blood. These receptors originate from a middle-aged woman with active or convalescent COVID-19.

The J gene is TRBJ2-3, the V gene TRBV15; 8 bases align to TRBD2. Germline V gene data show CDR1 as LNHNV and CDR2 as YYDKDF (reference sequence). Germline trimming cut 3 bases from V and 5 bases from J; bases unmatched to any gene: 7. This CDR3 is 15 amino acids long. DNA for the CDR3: TGTGCCACCAGCAGGGACGGGGGGGCGGGAGATACGCAGTATTTT. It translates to CATSRDGGAGDTQYF.

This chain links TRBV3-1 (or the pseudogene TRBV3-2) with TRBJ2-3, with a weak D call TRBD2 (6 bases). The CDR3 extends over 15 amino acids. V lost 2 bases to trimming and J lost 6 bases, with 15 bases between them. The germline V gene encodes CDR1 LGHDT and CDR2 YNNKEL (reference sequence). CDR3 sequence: CASSQRPGVTDTQYF. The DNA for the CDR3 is TGTGCCAGCAGCCAACGACCGGGGGTGACGGATACGCAGTATTTT.

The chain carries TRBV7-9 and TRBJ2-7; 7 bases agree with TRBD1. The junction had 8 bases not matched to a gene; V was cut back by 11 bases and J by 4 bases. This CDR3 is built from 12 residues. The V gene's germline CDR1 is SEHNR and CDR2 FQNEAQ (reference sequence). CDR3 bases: TGTGCCTTCTCGACAGGGTGGTACGAGCAGTACTTC. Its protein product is CAFSTGWYEQYF.

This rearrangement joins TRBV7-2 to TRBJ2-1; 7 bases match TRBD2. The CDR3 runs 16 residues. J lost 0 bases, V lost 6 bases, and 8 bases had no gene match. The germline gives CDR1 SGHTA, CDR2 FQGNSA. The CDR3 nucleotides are TGTGCCAGCAGTCACTTAGCGGGCACCTCCTACAATGAGCAGTTCTTC. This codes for CASSHLAGTSYNEQFF.

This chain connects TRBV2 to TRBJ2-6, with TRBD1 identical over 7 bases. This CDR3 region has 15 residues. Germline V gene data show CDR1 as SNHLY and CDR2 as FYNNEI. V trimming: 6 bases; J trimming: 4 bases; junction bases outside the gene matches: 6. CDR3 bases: TGTGCCAGCAGAGAACAGGGGACAGGGGCCAACGTCCTGACTTTC. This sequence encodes CASREQGTGANVLTF.

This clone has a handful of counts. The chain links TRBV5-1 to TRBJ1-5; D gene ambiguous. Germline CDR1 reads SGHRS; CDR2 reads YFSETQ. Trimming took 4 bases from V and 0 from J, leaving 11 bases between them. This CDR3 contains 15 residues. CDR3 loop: CASSPAGYSNQPQHF. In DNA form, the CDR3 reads TGCGCCAGCAGCCCGGCGGGGTATAGCAATCAGCCCCAGCATTTT. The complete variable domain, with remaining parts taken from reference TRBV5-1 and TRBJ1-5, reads KAGVTQTPRYLIKTRGQQVTLSCSPISGHRSVSWYQQTPGQGLQFLFEYFSETQRNKGNFPGRFSGRQFSNSRSEMNVSTLELGDSALYLCASSPAGYSNQPQHFGDGTRLSIL.

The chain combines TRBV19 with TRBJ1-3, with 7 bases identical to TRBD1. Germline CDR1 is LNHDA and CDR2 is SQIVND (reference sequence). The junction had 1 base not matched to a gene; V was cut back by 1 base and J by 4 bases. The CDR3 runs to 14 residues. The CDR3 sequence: CASSIAGGGNTIYF. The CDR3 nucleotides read TGTGCCAGTAGTATAGCAGGGGGAGGAAACACCATATATTTT.

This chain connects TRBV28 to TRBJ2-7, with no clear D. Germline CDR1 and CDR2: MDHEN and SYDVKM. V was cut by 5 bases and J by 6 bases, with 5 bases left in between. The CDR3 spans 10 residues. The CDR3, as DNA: TGTGCCAGCAGTAGAGGCGAGCAGTACTTC. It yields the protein CASSRGEQYF. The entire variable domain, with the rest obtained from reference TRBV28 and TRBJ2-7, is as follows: DVKVTQSSRYLVKRTGEKVFLECVQDMDHENMFWYRQDPGLGLRLIYFSYDVKMKEKGDIPEGYSVSREKKERFSLILESASTNQTSMYLCASSRGEQYFGPGTRLTVT.

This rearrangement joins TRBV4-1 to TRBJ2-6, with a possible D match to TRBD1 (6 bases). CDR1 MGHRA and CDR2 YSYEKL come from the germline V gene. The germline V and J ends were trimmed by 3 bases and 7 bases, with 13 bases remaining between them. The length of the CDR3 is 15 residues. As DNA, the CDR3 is TGCGCCAGCAGCCAGTTGGACAGTCATGCCAACGTCCTGACTTTC. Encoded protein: CASSQLDSHANVLTF.

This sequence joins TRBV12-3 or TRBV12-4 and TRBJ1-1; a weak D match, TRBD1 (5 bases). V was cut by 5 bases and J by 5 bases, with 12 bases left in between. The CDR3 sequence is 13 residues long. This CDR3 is CASSPRVITEAFF. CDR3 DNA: TGTGCCAGCAGTCCCAGGGTTATAACTGAAGCTTTCTTT.

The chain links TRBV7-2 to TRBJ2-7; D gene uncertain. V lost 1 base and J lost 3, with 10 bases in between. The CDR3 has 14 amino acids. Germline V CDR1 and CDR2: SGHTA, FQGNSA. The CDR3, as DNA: TGTGCCAGCAGCTTAGGACATTCAAGCTACGAGCAGTACTTC. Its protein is CASSLGHSSYEQYF.

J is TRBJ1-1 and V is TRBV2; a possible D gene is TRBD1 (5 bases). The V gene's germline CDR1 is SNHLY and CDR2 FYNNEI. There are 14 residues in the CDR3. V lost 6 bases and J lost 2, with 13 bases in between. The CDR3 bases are TGTGCCAGCAGCTTCGGGGGAGACAACACTGAAGCTTTCTTT. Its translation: CASSFGGDNTEAFF.